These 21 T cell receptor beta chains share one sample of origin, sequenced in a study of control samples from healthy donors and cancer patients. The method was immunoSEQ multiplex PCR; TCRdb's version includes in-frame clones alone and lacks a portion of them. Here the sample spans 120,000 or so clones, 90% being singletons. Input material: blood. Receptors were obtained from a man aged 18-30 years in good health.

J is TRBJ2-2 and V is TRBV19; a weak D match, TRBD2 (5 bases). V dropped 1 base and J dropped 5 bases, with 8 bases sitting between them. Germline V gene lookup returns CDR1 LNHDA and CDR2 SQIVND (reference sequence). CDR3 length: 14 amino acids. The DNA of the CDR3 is TGTGCCAGTAGTATAGCCCCGGGGACCGGGGAGCTGTTTTTT. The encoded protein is CASSIAPGTGELFF.

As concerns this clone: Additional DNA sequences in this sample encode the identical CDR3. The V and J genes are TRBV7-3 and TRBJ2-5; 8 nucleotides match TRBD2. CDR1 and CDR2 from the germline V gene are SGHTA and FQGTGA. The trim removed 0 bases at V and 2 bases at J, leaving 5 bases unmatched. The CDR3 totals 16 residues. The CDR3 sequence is CASSLTGLAGQETQYF. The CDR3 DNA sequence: TGTGCCAGCAGCTTAACAGGACTAGCTGGGCAAGAGACCCAGTACTTC.

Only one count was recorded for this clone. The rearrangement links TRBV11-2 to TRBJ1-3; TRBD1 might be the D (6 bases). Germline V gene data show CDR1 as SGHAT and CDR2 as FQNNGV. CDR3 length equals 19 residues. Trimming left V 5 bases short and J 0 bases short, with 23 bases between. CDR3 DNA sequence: TGTGCCAGCAGCCAACACCGGGACACAGGAGCCCTCTCTGGAAACACCATATATTTT. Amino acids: CASSQHRDTGALSGNTIYF.

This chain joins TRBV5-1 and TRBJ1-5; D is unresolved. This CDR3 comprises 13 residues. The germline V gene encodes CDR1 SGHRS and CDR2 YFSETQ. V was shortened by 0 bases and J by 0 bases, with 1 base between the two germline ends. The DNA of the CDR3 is TGCGCCAGCAGCTTGGATAGCAATCAGCCCCAGCATTTT. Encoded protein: CASSLDSNQPQHF.

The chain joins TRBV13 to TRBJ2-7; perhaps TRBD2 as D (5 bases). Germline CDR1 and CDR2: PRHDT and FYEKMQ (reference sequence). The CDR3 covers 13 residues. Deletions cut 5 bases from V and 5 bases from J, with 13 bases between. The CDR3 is CASSRPAGHEQYF. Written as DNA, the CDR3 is TGTGCCAGCAGCCGCCCGGCGGGCCACGAGCAGTACTTC. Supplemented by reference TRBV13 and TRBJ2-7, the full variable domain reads AAGVIQSPRHLIKEKRETATLKCYPIPRHDTVYWYQQGPGQDPQFLISFYEKMQSDKGSIPDRFSAQQFSDYHSELNMSSLELGDSALYFCASSRPAGHEQYFGPGTRLTVT.

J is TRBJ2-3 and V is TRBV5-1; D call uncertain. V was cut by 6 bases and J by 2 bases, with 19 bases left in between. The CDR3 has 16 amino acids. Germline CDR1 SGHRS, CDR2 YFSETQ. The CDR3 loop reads CASTPRPQMSTDTQYF. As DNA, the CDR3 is TGCGCCAGCACGCCCCGACCCCAGATGTCCACAGATACGCAGTATTTT.

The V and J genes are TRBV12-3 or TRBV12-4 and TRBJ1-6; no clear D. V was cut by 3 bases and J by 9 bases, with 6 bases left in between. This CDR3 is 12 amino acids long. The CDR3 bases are TGTGCCAGCAGTTTTCTGGCTTCACCCCTCCACTTT. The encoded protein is CASSFLASPLHF.

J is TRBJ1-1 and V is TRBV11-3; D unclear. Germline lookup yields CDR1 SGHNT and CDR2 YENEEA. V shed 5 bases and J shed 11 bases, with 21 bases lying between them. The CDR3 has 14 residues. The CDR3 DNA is TGTGCCAGCAGCCCTTCAACCGCCTGGGCAAGGGCTTTCTTT. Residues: CASSPSTAWARAFF.

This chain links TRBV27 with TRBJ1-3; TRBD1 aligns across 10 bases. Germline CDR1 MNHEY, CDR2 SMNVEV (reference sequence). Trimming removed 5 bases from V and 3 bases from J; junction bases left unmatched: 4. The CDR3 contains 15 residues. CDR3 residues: CASSQTGGGGNTIYF. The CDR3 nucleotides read TGTGCCAGCAGTCAGACAGGGGGCGGTGGAAACACCATATATTTT.

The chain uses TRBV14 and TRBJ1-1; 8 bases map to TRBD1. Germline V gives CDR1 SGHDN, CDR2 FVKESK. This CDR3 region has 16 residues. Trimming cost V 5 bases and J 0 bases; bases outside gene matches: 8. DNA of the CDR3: TGTGCCAGCAGCTACCGGACAGGGAGAATGAACACTGAAGCTTTCTTT. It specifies CASSYRTGRMNTEAFF.

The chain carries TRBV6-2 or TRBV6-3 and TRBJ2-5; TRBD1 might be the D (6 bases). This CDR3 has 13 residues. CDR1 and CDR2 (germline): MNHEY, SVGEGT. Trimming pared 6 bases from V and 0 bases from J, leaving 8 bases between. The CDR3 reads CASSGQYQETQYF. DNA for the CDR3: TGTGCCAGCAGCGGACAGTACCAAGAGACCCAGTACTTC.

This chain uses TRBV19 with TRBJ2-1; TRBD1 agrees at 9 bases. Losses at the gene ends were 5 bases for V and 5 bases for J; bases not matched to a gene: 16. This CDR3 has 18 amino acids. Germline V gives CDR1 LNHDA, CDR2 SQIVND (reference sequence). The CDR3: CASSPSVQQGAVNNEQFF. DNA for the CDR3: TGTGCCAGTAGTCCTAGCGTTCAACAGGGGGCGGTTAACAATGAGCAGTTCTTC.

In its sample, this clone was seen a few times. CDR3 residues: CASKGYGQYNEQFF. The DNA for the CDR3 is TGTGCCAGCAAAGGATACGGGCAGTACAATGAGCAGTTCTTC. The chain uses TRBV6-6 and TRBJ2-1; D is ambiguous. V lost 7 bases and J 4 bases, leaving 14 bases between the germline ends. Germline CDR1 MNHNY, CDR2 SVGAGI (reference sequence). This CDR3 is built from 14 residues.

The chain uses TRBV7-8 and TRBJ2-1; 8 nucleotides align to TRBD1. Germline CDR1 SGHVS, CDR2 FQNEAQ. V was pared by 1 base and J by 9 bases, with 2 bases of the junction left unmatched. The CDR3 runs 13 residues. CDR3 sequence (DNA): TGTGCCAGCAGCTTAGGGACAGGGTTTGAGCAGTTCTTC. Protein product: CASSLGTGFEQFF.

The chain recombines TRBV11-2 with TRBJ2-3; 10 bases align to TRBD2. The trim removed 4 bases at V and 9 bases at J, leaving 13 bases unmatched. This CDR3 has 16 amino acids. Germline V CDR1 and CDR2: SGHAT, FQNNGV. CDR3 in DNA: TGTGCCAGCAGCTCGGAGGGACTAGCGTCAAACCGCACGCAGTATTTT. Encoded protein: CASSSEGLASNRTQYF.

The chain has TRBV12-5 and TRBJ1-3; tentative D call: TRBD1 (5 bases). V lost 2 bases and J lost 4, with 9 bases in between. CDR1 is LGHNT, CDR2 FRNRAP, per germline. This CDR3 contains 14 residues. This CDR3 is CASGLSGYGNTIYF. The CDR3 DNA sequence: TGTGCTAGTGGTTTGTCAGGGTACGGAAACACCATATATTTT.

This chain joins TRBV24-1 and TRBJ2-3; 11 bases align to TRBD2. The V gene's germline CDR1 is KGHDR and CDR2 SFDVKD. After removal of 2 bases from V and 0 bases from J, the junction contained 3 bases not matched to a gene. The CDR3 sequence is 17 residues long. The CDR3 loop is CATSDSGLAASTDTQYF. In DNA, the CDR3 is TGTGCCACCAGTGATTCGGGACTAGCGGCTAGCACAGATACGCAGTATTTT.

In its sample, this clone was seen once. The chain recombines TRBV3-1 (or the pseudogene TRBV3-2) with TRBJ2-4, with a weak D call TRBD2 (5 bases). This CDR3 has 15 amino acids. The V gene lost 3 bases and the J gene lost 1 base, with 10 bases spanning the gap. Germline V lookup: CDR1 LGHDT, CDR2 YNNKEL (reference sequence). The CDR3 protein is CASSQGDSAKNIQYF. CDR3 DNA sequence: TGTGCCAGCAGCCAGGGAGACTCGGCCAAAAACATTCAGTACTTC.

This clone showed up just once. The CDR3 nucleotides read TGTGCCAGCTCACCCGGCCTGCCACCGACCTCTGGAAACACCATATATTTT. Translated, it gives CASSPGLPPTSGNTIYF. The gene calls are TRBV18 and TRBJ1-3; D is unclear. V lost 3 bases, J lost 0 bases, and 15 bases lay in between. This CDR3 is 17 amino acids long. Germline CDR1 is KGHSH and CDR2 is LQKENI. The variable domain in full, completed from reference TRBV18 and TRBJ1-3, reads NAGVMQNPRHLVRRRGQEARLRCSPMKGHSHVYWYRQLPEEGLKFMVYLQKENIIDESGMPKERFSAEFPKEGPSILRIQQVVRGDSAAYFCASSPGLPPTSGNTIYFGEGSWLTVV.

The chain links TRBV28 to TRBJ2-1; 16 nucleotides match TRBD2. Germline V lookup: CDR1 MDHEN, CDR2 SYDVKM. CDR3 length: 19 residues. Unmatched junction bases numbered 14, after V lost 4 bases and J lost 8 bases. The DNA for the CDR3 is TGTGCCAGCAGTTCGACCCCCGGGACTAGCGGGGGGGCCTTCCATGAGCAGTTCTTC. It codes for CASSSTPGTSGGAFHEQFF.

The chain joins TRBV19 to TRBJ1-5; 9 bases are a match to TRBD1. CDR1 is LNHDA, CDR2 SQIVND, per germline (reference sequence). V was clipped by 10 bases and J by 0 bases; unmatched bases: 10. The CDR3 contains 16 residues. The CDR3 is CATSRRTGDSNQPQHF. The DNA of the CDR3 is TGTGCCACCTCGCGAAGGACAGGGGATAGCAATCAGCCCCAGCATTTT.